This entry describes one T cell receptor (beta chain). These data come from a study of blood T cell repertoires in COVID-19. Looking at the study overall: Sites in the United States, Italy and Spain provided acute and convalescent COVID-19 samples. T cells, B-cell-depleted T cells, or PBMCs supplied cDNA or gDNA.

Produced via immunoSEQ multiplex PCR; TCRdb's table is partial and in-frame only. The top ten clones hold around 2.4% of a sample with approximately 250,000 clones, more than 65% of them seen once. Specimen: peripheral blood. This clonotype was sampled from a man between 35 and 55 years old who had recovered from COVID-19.

CDR3 region: CAISESRGTSGRALADTQYF. Written as DNA, the CDR3 is TGTGCCATCAGTGAGTCCCGGGGGACTAGCGGGAGGGCCTTGGCAGATACGCAGTATTTT. V is TRBV10-3 and J is TRBJ2-3; 16 bases map to TRBD2. Losses at the gene ends were 0 bases for V and 4 bases for J; bases not matched to a gene: 10. CDR3 size: 20 residues. Germline CDR1 and CDR2: ENHRY and SYGVKD.